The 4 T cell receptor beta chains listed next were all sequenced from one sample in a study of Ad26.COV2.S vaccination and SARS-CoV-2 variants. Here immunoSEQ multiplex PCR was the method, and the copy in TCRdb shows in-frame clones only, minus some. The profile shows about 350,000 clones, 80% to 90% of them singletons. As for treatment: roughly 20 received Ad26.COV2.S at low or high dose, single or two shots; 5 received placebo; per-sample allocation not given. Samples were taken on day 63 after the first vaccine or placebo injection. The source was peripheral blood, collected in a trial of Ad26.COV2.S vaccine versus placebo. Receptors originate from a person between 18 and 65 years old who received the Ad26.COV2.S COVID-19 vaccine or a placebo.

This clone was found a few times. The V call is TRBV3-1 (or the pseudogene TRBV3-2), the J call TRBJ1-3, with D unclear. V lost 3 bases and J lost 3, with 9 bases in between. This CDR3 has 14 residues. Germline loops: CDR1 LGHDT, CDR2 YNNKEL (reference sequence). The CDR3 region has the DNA TGTGCCAGCAGCCAGTATTTAGGTGGAAACACCATATATTTT. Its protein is CASSQYLGGNTIYF.

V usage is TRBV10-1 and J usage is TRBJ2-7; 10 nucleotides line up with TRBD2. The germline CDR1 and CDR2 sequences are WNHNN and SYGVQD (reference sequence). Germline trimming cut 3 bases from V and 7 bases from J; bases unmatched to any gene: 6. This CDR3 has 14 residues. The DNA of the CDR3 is TGCGCCAGCAGTGATTCTAGCGGGAGCTTTGAGCAGTACTTC. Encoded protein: CASSDSSGSFEQYF.

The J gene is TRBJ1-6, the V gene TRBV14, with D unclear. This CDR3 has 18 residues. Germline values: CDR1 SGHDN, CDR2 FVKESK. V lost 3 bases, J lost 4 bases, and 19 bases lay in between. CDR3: CASSQRPPQLTYNSPLHF. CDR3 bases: TGTGCCAGCAGCCAGCGACCCCCCCAGCTGACTTATAATTCACCCCTCCACTTT.

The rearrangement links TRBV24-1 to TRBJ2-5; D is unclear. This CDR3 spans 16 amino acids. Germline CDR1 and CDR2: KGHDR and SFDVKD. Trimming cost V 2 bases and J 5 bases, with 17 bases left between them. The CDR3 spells CATSDSLGPARETQYF. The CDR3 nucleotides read TGTGCCACCAGTGATTCCCTCGGACCCGCCAGGGAGACCCAGTACTTC.